This T cell receptor (beta chain) originates from a study of blood T cell repertoires in COVID-19. Study summary: COVID-19 samples, acute and convalescent, were from the United States, Italy and Spain.

Study processing details: Reference gene primer amplification in the assay estimated nucleated cell counts. Some clones are missing from TCRdb's copy, which holds only in-frame ones; the method was immunoSEQ multiplex PCR. V and J calls and clone size come straight from that table; D and trimming were deduced from the DNA. The sample has fewer than 200,000 clones, approximately 84% seen once. Seattle patients were enrolled while actively infected and followed longitudinally. The CDR3 runs to 14 residues. The germline V and J ends were trimmed by 5 bases and 6 bases, with 13 bases remaining between them. CDR1 is MNHEY and CDR2 is SVGAGI in the germline V gene.

The source is a woman older than 75 with COVID-19, enrolled during active disease. V is TRBV6-5 and J is TRBJ1-4; D may be TRBD1 (6 bases). The sample consisted of peripheral blood. The CDR3 DNA is TGTGCCAGCAGTCTAGGGGGTTGGGATGAAAAACTGTTTTTT. Translated, it gives CASSLGGWDEKLFF.